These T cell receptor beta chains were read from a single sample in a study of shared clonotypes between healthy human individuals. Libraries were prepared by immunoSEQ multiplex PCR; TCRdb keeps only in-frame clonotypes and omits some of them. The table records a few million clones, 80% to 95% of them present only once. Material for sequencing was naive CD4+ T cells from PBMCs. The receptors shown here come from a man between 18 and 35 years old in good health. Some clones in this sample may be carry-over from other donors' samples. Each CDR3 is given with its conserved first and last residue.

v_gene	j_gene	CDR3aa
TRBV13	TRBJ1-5	CASSSRWSNQPQHF
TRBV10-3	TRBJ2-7	CAISESPGYEQYF
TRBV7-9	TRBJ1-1	CASSFPGGMAFF
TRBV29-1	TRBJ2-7	CSVEEGGNEQYF
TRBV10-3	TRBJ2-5	CAISESRDRGLRETQYF
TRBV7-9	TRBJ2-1	CASSGREVYNEQFF
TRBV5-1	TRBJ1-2	CASSPSSGPRLYGYTF
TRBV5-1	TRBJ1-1	CASGPAGGSSEAFF
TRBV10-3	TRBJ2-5	CAISYRGEETQYF
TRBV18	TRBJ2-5	CASSPLPPQQETQYF
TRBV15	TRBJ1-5	CATSYKLGGSNQPQHF
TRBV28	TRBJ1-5	CASSLGFGGAWNQPQHF
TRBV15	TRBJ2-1	CATSSGLGTSTNEQFF
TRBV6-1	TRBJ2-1	CAGSTSGRANEQFF
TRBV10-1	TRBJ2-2	CASSPGTSGSRINTGELFF
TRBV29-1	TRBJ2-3	CSVRGRLIPDTQYF
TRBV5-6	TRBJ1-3	CASSSETGRAGNTIYF
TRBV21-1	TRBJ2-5	CASSKESTFSGEETQYF
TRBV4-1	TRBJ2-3	CASSQDRITDTQYF
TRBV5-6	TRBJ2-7	CASSLSWDSQNEQYF
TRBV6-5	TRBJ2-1	CASSREIYNEQFF
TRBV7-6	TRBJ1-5	CASSPPDRASNSNQPQHF
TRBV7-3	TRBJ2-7	CASSFQRGAEEQYF
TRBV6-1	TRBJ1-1	CASSELGGTEAFF
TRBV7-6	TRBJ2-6	CASSLGGRAGANVLTF
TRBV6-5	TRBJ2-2	CASSAQMTGELFF
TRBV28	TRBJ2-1	CASSSAQAALYNEQFF
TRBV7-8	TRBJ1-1	CASMAGSGDTEAFF
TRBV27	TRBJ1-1	CASSYRGGPQAFF
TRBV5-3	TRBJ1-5	CARSSTCQGRGNQPQHF
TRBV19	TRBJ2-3	CASSRGGSGRGTDTQYF
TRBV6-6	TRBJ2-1	CASSYSRQGLDEQFF
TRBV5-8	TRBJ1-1	CASSLTLNRAFF
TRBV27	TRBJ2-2	CASSPRRGELFF
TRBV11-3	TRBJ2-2	CASSPTTGTSGELFF
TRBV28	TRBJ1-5	CASSSLVGSNQPQHF
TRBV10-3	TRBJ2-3	CATHGTKGADTQYF
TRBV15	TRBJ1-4	CATSRDTRGGEKLFF
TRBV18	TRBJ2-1	CASSPRGDSGSINEQFF
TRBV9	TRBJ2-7	CASSVGKGSYEQYF